These 24 T cell receptor beta chains came from one sample sequenced in a study of graft-versus-host responses after intestinal transplantation. Their recognized antigens are unknown. Using immunoSEQ multiplex PCR, the repertoire was profiled, and TCRdb retains in-frame clones only, with some absent. This sample carries under 95,000 clones, about 89% of them seen once, and the ten largest clones take around 2.5%. The source was unstimulated CD8+ T cells sorted from spleen or lymph node cells, collected before intestinal transplant. The receptor set was obtained from a human donor who received an intestinal transplant.

The V gene is TRBV30, the J gene TRBJ2-3; the match to TRBD2 covers 8 bases. Per germline, CDR1 GTSNPN and CDR2 SVGIG (reference sequence). The ends lost 3 bases at V and 2 bases at J; junction bases unmatched: 10. The CDR3 sequence is 16 residues long. The CDR3, as DNA: TGTGCCTGGAGCCCGGGGGGGGGCCTCCCCACAGATACGCAGTATTTT. Its translation is CAWSPGGGLPTDTQYF.

Only a few counts were recorded for this clone. The chain couples TRBV5-1 to TRBJ2-1; perhaps TRBD1 as D (5 bases). CDR1 and CDR2 (germline): SGHRS, YFSETQ. This CDR3 comprises 16 residues. The V and J ends lost 1 base and 1 base respectively, with 12 bases between them. The CDR3: CASSLTGPDSYNEQFF. CDR3 sequence (DNA): TGCGCCAGCAGCTTGACAGGTCCCGATTCCTACAATGAGCAGTTCTTC.

The V call is TRBV13, the J call TRBJ2-7; 11 bases align to TRBD1. Germline trimming cut 4 bases from V and 3 bases from J; bases unmatched to any gene: 2. Germline V CDR1 and CDR2: PRHDT, FYEKMQ (reference sequence). The CDR3 consists of 14 residues. The CDR3 DNA is TGTGCCAGCAGCTCCGGGACAGGGGGCTACGAGCAGTACTTC. It translates to CASSSGTGGYEQYF. The complete variable domain, with remaining parts taken from reference TRBV13 and TRBJ2-7, reads AAGVIQSPRHLIKEKRETATLKCYPIPRHDTVYWYQQGPGQDPQFLISFYEKMQSDKGSIPDRFSAQQFSDYHSELNMSSLELGDSALYFCASSSGTGGYEQYFGPGTRLTVT.

V is TRBV7-9 and J is TRBJ1-2; weak D call: TRBD1 (6 bases). V was trimmed by 10 bases and J by 8 bases, leaving 23 bases between them. Germline CDR1 and CDR2: SEHNR and FQNEAQ (reference sequence). This CDR3 contains 14 residues. The CDR3: CATPPSGGGRGYTF. Here the CDR3 DNA reads TGTGCCACCCCACCTTCTGGGGGGGGCCGGGGCTACACCTTC.

The chain combines TRBV6-1 with TRBJ2-7, with 11 bases fitting TRBD2. This CDR3 is 14 amino acids long. The trim removed 11 bases at V and 5 bases at J, leaving 11 bases unmatched. In germline, CDR1 is MNHNS, CDR2 SASEGT. CDR3 DNA: TGTGCCGCCGTAGCGGGAGGGCCTGGGGACGAGCAGTACTTC. Its protein is CAAVAGGPGDEQYF.

This chain uses TRBV27 with TRBJ2-7, with 8 bases identical to TRBD1. The CDR3 length is 16 residues. Unmatched junction bases numbered 10, after V lost 3 bases and J lost 3 bases. Per the germline V gene, CDR1 is MNHEY and CDR2 is SMNVEV (reference sequence). CDR3 sequence reads: CASSLTGTGIFYEQYF. The CDR3 DNA follows: TGTGCCAGCAGTTTGACAGGGACAGGCATCTTCTACGAGCAGTACTTC.

The genes are TRBV29-1 and TRBJ2-3; TRBD2 matches at 11 bases. From germline, CDR1 is SQVTM and CDR2 ANQGSEA. The CDR3 loop spans 16 amino acids. Trimming at V came to 3 bases and at J to 5 bases, leaving 10 bases not matched to a gene. The CDR3 sequence: CSVDHWTSGFIDTQYF. The DNA of the CDR3 is TGCAGCGTTGACCATTGGACTAGCGGGTTTATAGATACGCAGTATTTT.

The V gene is TRBV7-3, the J gene TRBJ2-1; TRBD1 might be the D (5 bases). Trimming pared 5 bases from V and 6 bases from J, leaving 11 bases between. The CDR3 consists of 13 residues. Germline lookup yields CDR1 SGHTA and CDR2 FQGTGA. The CDR3 DNA reads TGTGCCAGCAGCCCTGACAGCGCCAATGAGCAGTTCTTC. Residues: CASSPDSANEQFF.

This chain uses TRBV10-2 with TRBJ2-5; D possibly corresponds to TRBD2 (5 bases). With the DNA end fitting TRBJ2-7 better, the J assignment may be wrong. The CDR3 is 16 amino acids. In germline, CDR1 is WSHSY, CDR2 SAAADI. CDR3 DNA sequence: TGCGCCAGCAGTGAGATTCGGGGTTGGATCCCCTACGAGCAGTACTTC. Its protein is CASSEIRGWIPYEQYF.

V gene TRBV27 combines with J gene TRBJ1-1, with a tentative D call TRBD1 (5 bases). V lost 6 bases and J lost 2, with 13 bases in between. Looked up from germline, CDR1 is MNHEY and CDR2 is SMNVEV (reference sequence). CDR3 size: 14 residues. CDR3 sequence: CASSSRGGNTEAFF. CDR3 sequence (DNA): TGTGCCAGCAGCTCAAGGGGAGGCAACACTGAAGCTTTCTTT.

The V and J genes are TRBV2 and TRBJ2-3; unclear D gene. The ends were cut back, 5 bases at V and 5 bases at J, with 8 bases in the middle. Germline CDR1 and CDR2: SNHLY and FYNNEI. This CDR3 comprises 12 residues. The CDR3 reads CASSRMRDTQYF. The CDR3 region has the DNA TGTGCCAGCAGTCGAATGCGAGATACGCAGTATTTT.

The CDR3 nucleotides read TGTGCCAGCAGTGAAGGGCTGACTAGAGTGTTAGGGGAGCAGTACTTC. Its protein product is CASSEGLTRVLGEQYF. The chain combines TRBV6-1 with TRBJ2-7; TRBD2 might be the D (6 bases). V shed 1 base and J shed 7 bases, with 20 bases lying between them. The germline gives CDR1 MNHNS, CDR2 SASEGT. The CDR3 has 16 amino acids.

The chain employs TRBV7-2 and TRBJ2-1; D is undetermined. Trimming took off 2 bases at V and 3 bases at J, with 11 bases between the two ends. CDR1 is SGHTA, CDR2 FQGNSA, per germline. The CDR3 has 15 amino acids. This chain's CDR3 is CASSLSGYYYNEQFF. The CDR3, as DNA: TGTGCCAGCAGCTTAAGTGGATACTACTACAATGAGCAGTTCTTC.

The chain employs TRBV6-5 and TRBJ2-7, with a possible D match to TRBD1 (6 bases). The V gene lost 2 bases and the J gene lost 3 bases, with 8 bases spanning the gap. Per the germline V gene, CDR1 is MNHEY and CDR2 is SVGAGI. The CDR3 is 13 amino acids. The CDR3 sequence: CASSYGRGYEQYF. The CDR3 DNA sequence: TGTGCCAGCAGTTACGGCAGGGGCTACGAGCAGTACTTC.

This clone showed up just a few times. V and J are TRBV5-6 and TRBJ1-1; 8 positions agree with TRBD1. With 4 bases clipped from V and 0 bases from J, the junction kept 11 bases outside the gene matches. The germline V gene has CDR1 SGHDT and CDR2 YYEEEE. This CDR3 region has 17 residues. CDR3 sequence reads: CASSLDRANLMNTEAFF. The CDR3 nucleotides are TGTGCCAGCAGCCTGGACAGGGCTAACCTCATGAACACTGAAGCTTTCTTT.

The chain has TRBV18 and TRBJ1-1; D is unresolved. This CDR3 region has 12 residues. Trimming took 6 bases from V and 6 from J, leaving 11 bases between them. The germline gives CDR1 KGHSH, CDR2 LQKENI. CDR3 sequence: CASSLDSAEAFF. The CDR3 nucleotides are TGTGCCAGCTCCCTCGACTCGGCTGAAGCTTTCTTT.

This clone was observed a handful of times. The rearrangement links TRBV6-1 to TRBJ2-5, with 8 bases identical to TRBD1. V shed 0 bases and J 5 bases; nucleotides not matched to a gene: 5. The CDR3 extends over 15 amino acids. The germline gives CDR1 MNHNS, CDR2 SASEGT. CDR3 nucleotides: TGTGCCAGCAGTGAAGCGAGGACAGGGTGGGAGACCCAGTACTTC. Amino acids: CASSEARTGWETQYF.

The CDR3 loop is CASSLAGTAYGYTF. The DNA of the CDR3 is TGTGCCAGCAGCTTAGCGGGGACTGCCTATGGCTACACCTTC. The rearrangement uses TRBV7-9 and TRBJ1-2, with a weak D call TRBD1 (5 bases). The CDR3 length is 14 residues. CDR1 SEHNR and CDR2 FQNEAQ come from the germline V gene (reference sequence). Between the trimmed V and J ends, which lost 0 bases and 4 bases, there was a span of 9 bases.

This rearrangement joins TRBV11-2 to TRBJ1-2, with 7 positions matching TRBD1. Looked up from germline, CDR1 is SGHAT and CDR2 is FQNNGV. The CDR3 sequence is 14 residues long. The J segment lost 2 bases and the V segment lost 0 bases, leaving 0 bases of the junction unmatched. CDR3 protein: CASSLDRGNYGYTF. CDR3 bases: TGTGCCAGCAGCTTAGACAGGGGGAACTATGGCTACACCTTC.

The V gene is TRBV11-2, the J gene TRBJ2-1; D is perhaps TRBD1 (7 bases). The V end lost 1 base, the J end lost 8 bases, and 15 bases lay between the germline ends. In germline, CDR1 is SGHAT, CDR2 FQNNGV. CDR3 size: 15 residues. The CDR3 region has the DNA TGTGCCAGCAGCTTAGTAGGGGGCGGGGCGGATGAGCAGTTCTTC. Translating gives CASSLVGGGADEQFF.

This clone was detected only once. The rearrangement links TRBV6-5 to TRBJ2-1; 11 nucleotides align to TRBD2. CDR1 is MNHEY, CDR2 SVGAGI, per germline. This CDR3 has 15 residues. V lost 7 bases and J lost 6; bases outside the gene matches: 8. CDR3 coding DNA: TGTGCCAGCACTTCGCTAGCGGGGGGCCCCAATGAGCAGTTCTTC. This gives the protein CASTSLAGGPNEQFF.

This chain joins TRBV27 and TRBJ2-1, with 9 bases identical to TRBD2. Germline assignment: CDR1 MNHEY and CDR2 SMNVEV (reference sequence). V was pared by 3 bases and J by 5 bases, with 5 bases of the junction left unmatched. This CDR3 is 15 amino acids long. CDR3 nucleotides: TGTGCCAGCAGTTTTTGGGCGGGAGGGCACAATGAGCAGTTCTTC. This gives the protein CASSFWAGGHNEQFF.

The chain employs TRBV5-6 and TRBJ2-1; no definite D call. This CDR3 is 15 amino acids long. Germline CDR1 is SGHDT and CDR2 is YYEEEE. The V and J ends lost 0 bases and 6 bases respectively, with 13 bases between them. This chain's CDR3 is CASSLGGEPSNEQFF. The CDR3 bases are TGTGCCAGCAGCTTGGGAGGCGAACCCTCCAATGAGCAGTTCTTC.

This clone appeared once. This chain uses TRBV9 with TRBJ2-1, with 11 nucleotides matching TRBD2. Looked up from germline, CDR1 is SGDLS and CDR2 is YYNGEE. The CDR3 is 15 amino acids. Trimming at V came to 3 bases and at J to 5 bases, leaving 4 bases not matched to a gene. In DNA form, the CDR3 reads TGTGCCAGCAGCGATGGACTAGCGGGTAACAATGAGCAGTTCTTC. Translation: CASSDGLAGNNEQFF.